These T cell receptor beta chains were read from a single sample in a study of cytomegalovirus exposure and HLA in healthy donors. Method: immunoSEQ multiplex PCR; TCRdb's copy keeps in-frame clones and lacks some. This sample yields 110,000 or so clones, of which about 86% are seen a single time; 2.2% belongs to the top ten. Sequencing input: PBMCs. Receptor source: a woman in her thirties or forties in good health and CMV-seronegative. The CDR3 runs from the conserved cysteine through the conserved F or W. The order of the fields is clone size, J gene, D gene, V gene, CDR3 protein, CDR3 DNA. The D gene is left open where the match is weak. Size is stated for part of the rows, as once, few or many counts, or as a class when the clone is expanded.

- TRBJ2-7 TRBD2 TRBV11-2 CASREPSGGKYEQYF TGTGCCAGCAGGGAACCTAGCGGAGGGAAGTACGAGCAGTACTTC
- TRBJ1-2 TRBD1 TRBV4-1 CASSQVTGYFSYGYTF TGCGCCAGCAGCCAAGTGACAGGGTATTTTAGCTATGGCTACACCTTC
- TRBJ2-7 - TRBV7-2 CASRDTGSSYEQYF TGTGCCAGCAGGGATACAGGGAGCTCCTACGAGCAGTACTTC
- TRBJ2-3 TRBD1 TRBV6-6 CASSRGTGSADTQYF TGTGCCAGCAGTCGAGGGACAGGGAGCGCAGATACGCAGTATTTT
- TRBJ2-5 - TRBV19 CASSSTGWGEETQYF TGTGCCAGTAGTTCGACAGGTTGGGGAGAGGAGACCCAGTACTTC
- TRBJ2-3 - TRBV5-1 CASSKRTSTDTQYF TGCGCCAGCAGCAAGCGGACTAGCACAGATACGCAGTATTTT
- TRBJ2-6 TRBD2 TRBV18 CASSPPVAGVGANVLTF TGTGCCAGCTCACCACCGGTTGCGGGGGTCGGGGCCAACGTCCTGACTTTC
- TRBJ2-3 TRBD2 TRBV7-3 CASSSQARGGRGLGTQYF TGTGCCAGCAGCTCCCAGGCAAGGGGCGGGAGGGGTCTAGGTACGCAGTATTTT
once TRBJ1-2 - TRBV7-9 CASGIGGDGYTF TGTGCCAGCGGCATCGGGGGGGATGGCTACACCTTC
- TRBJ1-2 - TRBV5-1 CASSPNGGWDGYTF TGCGCCAGCAGCCCCAACGGGGGTTGGGATGGCTACACCTTC
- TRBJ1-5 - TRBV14 CASSFNRGGPISNQPQHF TGTGCCAGCAGCTTTAATCGGGGGGGACCAATTAGCAATCAGCCCCAGCATTTT
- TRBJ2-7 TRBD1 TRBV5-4 CASGLLGQGDPEQYF TGTGCCAGCGGCCTGCTTGGACAGGGTGATCCCGAGCAGTACTTC
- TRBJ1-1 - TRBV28 CASVERGIEAFF TGTGCCAGCGTCGAGCGGGGGATTGAAGCTTTCTTT
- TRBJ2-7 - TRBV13 CASSLAGGGGLTYEQYF TGTGCCAGCAGCCTAGCCGGTGGGGGAGGTTTAACCTACGAGCAGTACTTC
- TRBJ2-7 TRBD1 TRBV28 CASSSPGQLNYEQYF TGTGCCAGCAGTTCGCCGGGACAGTTAAACTACGAGCAGTACTTC
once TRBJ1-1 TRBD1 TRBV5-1 CASSSGQGGTEAFF TGCGCCAGCAGCTCAGGACAGGGGGGTACTGAAGCTTTCTTT
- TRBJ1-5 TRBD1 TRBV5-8 CASSPGQGYWGPQHF TGTGCCAGCAGCCCGGGACAGGGCTATTGGGGGCCCCAGCATTTT
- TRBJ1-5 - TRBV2 CASGGSGTTSNQPQHF TGTGCCAGCGGGGGATCCGGGACAACTAGCAATCAGCCCCAGCATTTT
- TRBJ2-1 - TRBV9 CASNTQGNFYNEQFF TGTGCCAGCAACACCCAGGGAAACTTCTACAATGAGCAGTTCTTC
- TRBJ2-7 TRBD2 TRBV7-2 CASSFAGTSGRGRSYEQYF TGTGCCAGCAGCTTCGCGGGGACTAGCGGGAGAGGGCGGTCCTACGAGCAGTACTTC
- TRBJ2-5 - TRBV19 CASSIGGRGYQETQYF TGTGCCAGTAGTATCGGAGGGCGGGGATACCAAGAGACCCAGTACTTC
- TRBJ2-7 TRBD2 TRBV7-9 CASSWTSGASSYEQYF TGTGCCAGCAGCTGGACTAGCGGGGCGAGCTCCTACGAGCAGTACTTC
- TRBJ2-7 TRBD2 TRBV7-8 CASSLGLTSSSEQYF TGTGCCAGCAGCTTAGGTCTGACTAGCAGTAGCGAGCAGTACTTC
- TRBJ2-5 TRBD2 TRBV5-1 CASSWVTSRQETQYF TGCGCCAGCAGCTGGGTGACTAGCCGTCAAGAGACCCAGTACTTC
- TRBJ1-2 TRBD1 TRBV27 CASSSGTGNYGYTF TGTGCCAGCAGTTCTGGGACAGGGAACTATGGCTACACCTTC
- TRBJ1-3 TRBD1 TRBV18 CASSEGASGNTIYF TGTGCCAGCTCAGAGGGGGCCTCTGGAAACACCATATATTTT
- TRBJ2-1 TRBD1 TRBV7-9 CASSWGQGLYNEQFF TGTGCCAGCAGCTGGGGACAGGGGCTTTACAATGAGCAGTTCTTC
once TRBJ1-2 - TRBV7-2 CASSLASTADYGYTF TGTGCCAGCAGCTTAGCGTCGACAGCAGATTATGGCTACACCTTC
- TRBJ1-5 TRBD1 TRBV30 CAWSAGTVFSNQPQHF TGTGCCTGGAGTGCCGGGACAGTATTTAGCAATCAGCCCCAGCATTTT
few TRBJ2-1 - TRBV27 CASSVSWSRDEQFF TGTGCCAGCAGTGTATCGTGGTCCAGGGATGAGCAGTTCTTC
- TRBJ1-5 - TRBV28 CASSLGSLWEQPQHF TGTGCCAGCAGTTTAGGGTCGCTTTGGGAGCAGCCCCAGCATTTT
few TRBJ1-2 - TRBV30 CAWSVKVGRGGYTF TGTGCCTGGAGTGTAAAGGTCGGCAGGGGTGGCTACACCTTC
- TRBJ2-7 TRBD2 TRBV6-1 CASSERGARYEQYF TGTGCCAGCAGTGAGCGGGGGGCTCGCTACGAGCAGTACTTC
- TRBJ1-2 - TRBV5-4 CASTPAGSNYGYTF TGTGCCAGCACGCCGGCGGGGTCTAACTATGGCTACACCTTC
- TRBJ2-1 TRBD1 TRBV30 CAWSVGQGLYNEQFF TGTGCCTGGAGTGTCGGACAGGGCCTTTACAATGAGCAGTTCTTC
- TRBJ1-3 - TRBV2 CASSARVANTIYF TGTGCCAGCAGTGCCAGGGTGGCAAACACCATATATTTT
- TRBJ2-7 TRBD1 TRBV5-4 CASSLVFDRGPKEQYF TGTGCCAGCAGCTTAGTATTCGACAGGGGGCCGAAAGAGCAGTACTTC
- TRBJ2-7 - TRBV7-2 CASSLDYKSSYEQYF TGTGCCAGCAGCTTGGACTACAAGTCCTCCTACGAGCAGTACTTC
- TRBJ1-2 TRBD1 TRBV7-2 CASSFFWQGQGYTF TGTGCCAGCAGCTTTTTTTGGCAGGGACAGGGCTACACCTTC
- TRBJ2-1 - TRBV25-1 CASSESQTDQTYNEQFF TGTGCCAGCAGTGAATCCCAGACAGACCAAACCTACAATGAGCAGTTCTTC
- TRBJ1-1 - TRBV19 CASSIGGVENTEAFF TGTGCCAGTAGTATCGGAGGGGTAGAGAACACTGAAGCTTTCTTT
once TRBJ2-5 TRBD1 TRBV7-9 CASSPNRDRGLEGQETQYF TGTGCCAGCAGCCCCAACCGGGACAGGGGGCTGGAGGGTCAAGAGACCCAGTACTTC
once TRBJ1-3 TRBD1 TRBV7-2 CASSSDRAVGNTIYF TGTGCCAGCAGCTCAGACAGGGCTGTTGGAAACACCATATATTTT
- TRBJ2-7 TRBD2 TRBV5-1 CASSLGLAGANEQYF TGCGCCAGCAGCTTGGGACTAGCGGGAGCAAACGAGCAGTACTTC
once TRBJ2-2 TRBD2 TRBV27 CASSHPGLAANTGELFF TGTGCCAGCAGTCATCCGGGACTAGCGGCAAACACCGGGGAGCTGTTTTTT
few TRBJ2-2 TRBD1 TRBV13 CASSPLTGGPDTGELFF TGTGCCAGCAGCCCCTTGACAGGGGGGCCGGATACCGGGGAGCTGTTTTTT
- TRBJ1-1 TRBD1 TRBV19 CASNRQGMNTEAFF TGTGCCAGCAATCGACAGGGTATGAACACTGAAGCTTTCTTT